The clone carrying this T cell receptor beta chain was seen more than once but under ten times. Its antigen remains unknown. The Oncomine TCR Beta short-read assay was applied to DNA of cultured CD4+ T cells. TCRdb fed the PCR reads into MiXCR, producing one record per CDR3 protein. The table includes 25,000 or so distinct CDR3 sequences, over 30% detected once. Documented time point: late sampling 161 to 241 days after vaccination in three convalescent patients. Documented treatment: roughly 11-day PBMC culture with coronavirus spike peptide pools or control peptides (ViraFEST assay). Cultures used around 2 million PBMCs per well, 8.5 to 10 IU/ml IL-2 and about 10 ug/ml peptides. Half-medium changes with fresh IL-2 medium occurred on days 3 and 7. This CDR3 contains 13 residues. Germline CDR1 is MGHRA and CDR2 is YSYEKL. Trimming took 6 bases from V and 4 from J, leaving 12 bases between them. The data were obtained in a study of vaccination and CD4 T cells after COVID-19. Turning to the study itself: Convalescent patients gave post-COVID blood a median roughly 96 days post-diagnosis, range 35 to 161. Findings and caveats of the study: Only post-vaccination samples contained a median approximately 85% of the reactive clones in convalescent patients.

The TCR was taken from a human donor who had recovered from COVID-19. The V and J genes are TRBV4-1 and TRBJ1-2; D is unclear. The sample here was CD4+ T cells from blood, cultured in vitro, taken about 7 months after SARS-CoV-2 vaccination. The CDR3 loop reads CASSQSYTYGYTF. CDR3 sequence (DNA): TGCGCCAGCAGTCAATCCTACACCTATGGCTACACCTTC.